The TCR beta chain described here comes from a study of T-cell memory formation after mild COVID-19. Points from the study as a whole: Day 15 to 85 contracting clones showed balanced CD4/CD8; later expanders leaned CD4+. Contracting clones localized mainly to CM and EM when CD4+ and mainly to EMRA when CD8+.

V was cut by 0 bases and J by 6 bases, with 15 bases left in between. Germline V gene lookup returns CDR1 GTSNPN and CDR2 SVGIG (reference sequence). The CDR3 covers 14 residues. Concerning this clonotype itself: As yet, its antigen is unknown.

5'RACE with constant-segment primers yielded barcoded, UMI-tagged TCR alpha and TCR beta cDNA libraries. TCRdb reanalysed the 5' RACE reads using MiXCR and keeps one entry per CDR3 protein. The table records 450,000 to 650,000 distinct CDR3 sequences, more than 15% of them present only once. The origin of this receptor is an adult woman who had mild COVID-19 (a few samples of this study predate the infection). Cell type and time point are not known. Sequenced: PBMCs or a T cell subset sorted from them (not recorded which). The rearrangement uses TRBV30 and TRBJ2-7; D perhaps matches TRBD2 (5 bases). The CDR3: CAWSVIGVRGEQYF. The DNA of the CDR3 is TGTGCCTGGAGTGTAATCGGAGTACGGGGCGAGCAGTACTTC.